The 31 T cell receptor beta chains below come from one sample, sequenced in a study of T cell responses to AZD1222 COVID-19 vaccine. The table came from immunoSEQ multiplex PCR; TCRdb's copy has only in-frame clones and leaves some out. This sample has over 110,000 clones, with just over 90% found just once. Specimen: peripheral blood, collected on day 0 of AZD1222 vaccination. All receptors come from an adult in good health.

This clone is a singleton in its sample. CDR3 region: CASTNGGGNQPQHF. The CDR3 nucleotides read TGTGCCAGCACCAACGGGGGGGGCAATCAGCCCCAGCATTTT. The rearrangement uses TRBV6-1 and TRBJ1-5; weak D call: TRBD1 (5 bases). The CDR3 loop spans 14 amino acids. Trimming removed 7 bases at V and 2 bases at J, with 12 bases between. Germline CDR1 is MNHNS and CDR2 is SASEGT.

The V gene is TRBV7-9, the J gene TRBJ2-7; 9 nucleotides match TRBD1. The J segment lost 3 bases and the V segment lost 6 bases, leaving 6 bases of the junction unmatched. The CDR3 loop spans 14 amino acids. Germline CDR1 and CDR2: SEHNR and FQNEAQ (reference sequence). The CDR3 loop reads CASRQTGGNYEQYF. The CDR3 DNA reads as TGTGCCAGCAGGCAGACAGGGGGGAACTACGAGCAGTACTTC.

The V gene is TRBV19, the J gene TRBJ2-2; D uncertain. This CDR3 contains 16 residues. Deletions cut 6 bases from V and 1 base from J, with 15 bases between. Germline V lookup: CDR1 LNHDA, CDR2 SQIVND (reference sequence). CDR3 amino acids: CASRATGQVNTGELFF. CDR3 nucleotides: TGTGCCAGTAGGGCGACTGGGCAAGTGAACACCGGGGAGCTGTTTTTT.

This chain connects TRBV11-3 to TRBJ2-1; tentatively, D is TRBD2 (6 bases). From germline, CDR1 is SGHNT and CDR2 YENEEA. The CDR3 spans 14 residues. V was pared by 5 bases and J by 8 bases, with 16 bases between. CDR3: CASSVGPPGDEQFF. The CDR3 coding sequence is TGTGCCAGCAGCGTCGGACCCCCGGGGGATGAGCAGTTCTTC.

J is TRBJ1-5 and V is TRBV10-3; 8 positions match TRBD1. In germline, CDR1 is ENHRY, CDR2 SYGVKD. V lost 6 bases, J lost 5 bases, and 3 bases stayed unmatched. The CDR3 is made up of 13 amino acids. In DNA form, the CDR3 reads TGTGCCATCAGACAGGGGGAGGATCAGCCCCAGCATTTT. Its translation: CAIRQGEDQPQHF.

The chain joins TRBV5-1 to TRBJ2-7, with D possibly being TRBD2 (6 bases). The CDR3 extends over 13 amino acids. Trimming removed 4 bases at V and 6 bases at J, with 14 bases between. Per germline, CDR1 SGHRS and CDR2 YFSETQ. CDR3 nucleotides: TGCGCCAGCAGCCTTGGGACTCTTCGCGAGCAGTACTTC. This gives the protein CASSLGTLREQYF.

The chain joins TRBV7-2 to TRBJ2-3; D unclear. Trimming cost V 8 bases and J 5 bases, with 2 bases left between them. CDR3 size: 9 residues. In germline, CDR1 is SGHTA, CDR2 FQGNSA. CDR3 sequence (DNA): TGTGCCAGCGGAGATACGCAGTATTTT. It specifies CASGDTQYF. Drawing the rest from reference TRBV7-2 and TRBJ2-3, the complete variable domain is GAGVSQSPSNKVTEKGKDVELRCDPISGHTALYWYRQSLGQGLEFLIYFQGNSAPDKSGLPSDRFSAERTGGSVSTLTIQRTQQEDSAVYLCASGDTQYFGPGTRLTVL.

The rearrangement links TRBV6-5 to TRBJ2-1; D is uncertain. Deletions cut 5 bases from V and 2 bases from J, with 13 bases between. CDR1 is MNHEY, CDR2 SVGAGI, per germline. This CDR3 spans 15 amino acids. This CDR3 is CASSLHLFPYNEQFF. CDR3 DNA sequence: TGTGCCAGCAGTCTACATCTCTTCCCCTACAATGAGCAGTTCTTC.

V and J are TRBV7-2 and TRBJ1-2; D not resolved. The CDR3 loop spans 14 amino acids. Germline V gene sequence: CDR1 SGHTA, CDR2 FQGNSA. Trimming removed 2 bases from V and 4 bases from J, with 11 bases in between. CDR3 region: CASSLSKPSYGYTF. In DNA, the CDR3 is TGTGCCAGCAGCTTAAGTAAACCCAGCTATGGCTACACCTTC. Full variable domain (outside the CDR3, taken from reference TRBV7-2 and TRBJ1-2): GAGVSQSPSNKVTEKGKDVELRCDPISGHTALYWYRQSLGQGLEFLIYFQGNSAPDKSGLPSDRFSAERTGGSVSTLTIQRTQQEDSAVYLCASSLSKPSYGYTFGSGTRLTVV.

The count of this clone is one. The rearrangement uses TRBV9 and TRBJ2-7; a possible D gene is TRBD2 (6 bases). Trimming took 4 bases from V and 0 from J, leaving 17 bases between them. Germline CDR1 SGDLS, CDR2 YYNGEE. This CDR3 contains 16 residues. The CDR3 DNA follows: TGTGCCAGCAGCCAGACGACCGGGAGTAGCTCCTACGAGCAGTACTTC. Amino acid sequence: CASSQTTGSSSYEQYF. Full variable domain (rest looked up from reference TRBV9 and TRBJ2-7): DSGVTQTPKHLITATGQRVTLRCSPRSGDLSVYWYQQSLDQGLQFLIQYYNGEERAKGNILERFSAQQFPDLHSELNLSSLELGDSALYFCASSQTTGSSSYEQYFGPGTRLTVT.

The rearrangement links TRBV11-3 to TRBJ2-1; unclear D gene. V was trimmed by 1 base and J by 3 bases, leaving 10 bases between them. The CDR3 has 15 amino acids. CDR1 SGHNT and CDR2 YENEEA come from the germline V gene. CDR3 protein: CASSLAGNIYNEQFF. CDR3 in DNA: TGTGCCAGCAGCTTAGCTGGGAATATCTACAATGAGCAGTTCTTC.

The chain is built from TRBV29-1 and TRBJ2-7, with TRBD2 identical over 12 bases. Germline V gene data show CDR1 as SQVTM and CDR2 as ANQGSEA. The CDR3 spans 14 residues. Losses at the gene ends were 5 bases for V and 5 bases for J; bases not matched to a gene: 7. CDR3 DNA: TGCAGCGTTTGTACTAGCGGGAGGAGAGACGAGCAGTACTTC. Translating it yields CSVCTSGRRDEQYF.

V usage is TRBV6-5 and J usage is TRBJ1-5, with D possibly TRBD1 on 5 matching bases. Germline lookup yields CDR1 MNHEY and CDR2 SVGAGI. With 7 bases removed from V and 3 bases from J, the gap between germline ends came to 16 bases. This CDR3 is 15 amino acids long. The CDR3 protein is CASTNSGIYNQPQHF. For the CDR3, the DNA is TGTGCCAGCACAAACTCAGGGATTTACAATCAGCCCCAGCATTTT.

The chain has TRBV6-5 and TRBJ2-1; a possible D gene is TRBD2 (5 bases). The CDR3 covers 15 residues. The germline gives CDR1 MNHEY, CDR2 SVGAGI. V was pared by 6 bases and J by 6 bases, with 18 bases between. The CDR3 sequence: CASRPIGLTSNEQFF. CDR3 in DNA: TGTGCCAGCAGGCCGATTGGACTCACCTCCAATGAGCAGTTCTTC.

This clone was recorded once. The CDR3 DNA is TGTGCCAGCTCACCACCGTCGGGACAGGGGGTCCAGAACACCGGGGAGCTGTTTTTT. Its protein is CASSPPSGQGVQNTGELFF. The V gene is TRBV18, the J gene TRBJ2-2; 11 bases align to TRBD1. With 0 bases clipped from V and 1 base from J, the junction kept 7 bases outside the gene matches. This CDR3 has 19 residues. Germline V gene sequence: CDR1 KGHSH, CDR2 LQKENI.

This chain joins TRBV7-2 and TRBJ2-3; D may match TRBD1 or TRBD2 (6 bases each). The germline gives CDR1 SGHTA, CDR2 FQGNSA. The CDR3 consists of 15 residues. Trimming shortened V by 0 bases and J by 4 bases, and 11 bases separated the two germline ends. The CDR3 loop is CASSLAGGWPDTQYF. The CDR3 nucleotides read TGTGCCAGCAGCTTAGCGGGGGGCTGGCCAGATACGCAGTATTTT. Based on the CDR3 plus reference TRBV7-2 and TRBJ2-3, the full variable domain is GAGVSQSPSNKVTEKGKDVELRCDPISGHTALYWYRQSLGQGLEFLIYFQGNSAPDKSGLPSDRFSAERTGGSVSTLTIQRTQQEDSAVYLCASSLAGGWPDTQYFGPGTRLTVL.

The gene calls are TRBV7-7 and TRBJ2-1; the D gene is possibly TRBD2 (6 bases). Per germline, CDR1 SSHAT and CDR2 FNYEAQ (reference sequence). V was shortened by 5 bases and J by 4 bases, with 9 bases between the two germline ends. The CDR3 consists of 13 residues. In nucleotides, the CDR3 is TGTGCCAGCAGCCAGACTAGTTACAATGAGCAGTTCTTC. This codes for CASSQTSYNEQFF. Based on the CDR3 plus reference TRBV7-7 and TRBJ2-1, the full variable domain is GAGVSQSPRYKVTKRGQDVTLRCDPISSHATLYWYQQALGQGPEFLTYFNYEAQPDKSGLPSDRFSAERPEGSISTLTIQRTEQRDSAMYRCASSQTSYNEQFFGPGTRLTVL.

This rearrangement joins TRBV18 to TRBJ1-2; D ambiguous. The CDR3 runs to 15 residues. Trimming removed 0 bases from V and 8 bases from J, with 16 bases in between. Germline assignment: CDR1 KGHSH and CDR2 LQKENI. CDR3 coding DNA: TGTGCCAGCTCACCACCGCGGGCAGAGTCGTCCGGCTACACCTTC. As protein: CASSPPRAESSGYTF.

V and J are TRBV7-9 and TRBJ1-1, with D perhaps TRBD1 (6 bases). CDR3 length: 15 amino acids. Germline CDR1 is SEHNR and CDR2 is FQNEAQ (reference sequence). The ends were cut back, 4 bases at V and 0 bases at J, with 12 bases in the middle. CDR3 DNA sequence: TGTGCCAGCAGCTCAACAGGGTCCGTGAACACTGAAGCTTTCTTT. It yields the protein CASSSTGSVNTEAFF.

This clone showed up just once. This sequence joins TRBV7-9 and TRBJ1-2, with D possibly being TRBD1 (6 bases). The ends were cut back, 5 bases at V and 0 bases at J, with 22 bases in the middle. The CDR3 contains 18 residues. Germline CDR1 and CDR2: SEHNR and FQNEAQ (reference sequence). The CDR3 loop is CASSPSTSGEKSNYGYTF. The CDR3 nucleotides read TGTGCCAGCAGCCCCAGCACATCAGGGGAAAAATCTAACTATGGCTACACCTTC. Using reference TRBV7-9 and TRBJ1-2 for the parts outside the CDR3, the full variable domain is DTGVSQNPRHKITKRGQNVTFRCDPISEHNRLYWYRQTLGQGPEFLTYFQNEAQLEKSRLLSDRFSAERPKGSFSTLEIQRTEQGDSAMYLCASSPSTSGEKSNYGYTFGSGTRLTVV.

The chain recombines TRBV7-8 with TRBJ2-7, with 9 nucleotides matching TRBD2. The germline CDR1 and CDR2 sequences are SGHVS and FQNEAQ. The CDR3 has 15 amino acids. The junction had 6 bases not matched to a gene; V was cut back by 2 bases and J by 4 bases. The CDR3 sequence: CASSLRLSGSYEQYF. In DNA form, the CDR3 reads TGTGCCAGCAGCTTAAGACTTAGCGGGAGTTACGAGCAGTACTTC.

CDR3 residues: CASSSQGGVPYEQYF. CDR3 nucleotides: TGTGCCAGCAGTTCCCAAGGGGGAGTACCCTACGAGCAGTACTTC. This chain uses TRBV27 with TRBJ2-7; TRBD1 is a possible D gene (6 bases). V was shortened by 4 bases and J by 2 bases, with 15 bases between the two germline ends. CDR1 and CDR2 (germline): MNHEY, SMNVEV (reference sequence). This CDR3 region has 15 residues.

The chain employs TRBV5-1 and TRBJ2-1, with D possibly being TRBD2 (7 bases). Germline V gene data show CDR1 as SGHRS and CDR2 as YFSETQ. Between the trimmed V and J ends, which lost 2 bases and 1 base, there was a span of 10 bases. The CDR3 has 15 residues. The CDR3 here is CASSFGGRSYNEQFF. The CDR3 coding sequence is TGCGCCAGCAGCTTCGGGGGGCGATCCTACAATGAGCAGTTCTTC.

This clone was detected only once. The rearrangement joins TRBV7-6 to TRBJ1-3; D unresolved. Between the trimmed V and J ends, which lost 0 bases and 4 bases, there was a span of 4 bases. CDR1 is SGHVS and CDR2 is FNYEAQ in the germline V gene. This CDR3 has 13 residues. The CDR3 DNA reads as TGTGCCAGCAGCTTAGCGCCAGGAAACACCATATATTTT. It encodes CASSLAPGNTIYF.

This chain links TRBV6-5 with TRBJ2-5; D may be TRBD1 (6 bases). Germline V gene sequence: CDR1 MNHEY, CDR2 SVGAGI. This CDR3 contains 12 residues. Deletions cut 4 bases from V and 7 bases from J, with 10 bases between. The CDR3 is CASSSQGGTQYF. The CDR3 nucleotides are TGTGCCAGCAGTTCACAGGGTGGGACCCAGTACTTC.

This clone was counted a single time. The CDR3 DNA sequence: TGTGCCAGCAGTTTAGTACAGGGGGCCGAGCAGTACTTC. Amino acid sequence: CASSLVQGAEQYF. The V call is TRBV12-3 or TRBV12-4, the J call TRBJ2-7; 9 bases are shared with TRBD1. The CDR3 has 13 amino acids. Trimming removed 1 base from V and 6 bases from J; junction bases left unmatched: 1.

The J gene is TRBJ2-1, the V gene TRBV15; D unresolved. Trimming left V 1 base short and J 3 bases short, with 13 bases between. The V gene's germline CDR1 is LNHNV and CDR2 YYDKDF (reference sequence). There are 16 residues in the CDR3. The CDR3 here is CATSRVLRKGYNEQFF. Written as DNA, the CDR3 is TGTGCCACCAGCAGAGTCCTTAGGAAGGGCTACAATGAGCAGTTCTTC.

The gene calls are TRBV7-2 and TRBJ1-2; D is unresolved. The CDR3 totals 12 residues. Germline lookup yields CDR1 SGHTA and CDR2 FQGNSA. Trimming stripped 6 bases from V and 2 bases from J, with 7 bases between. For the CDR3, the DNA is TGTGCCAGCAGGCCACCCAACTATGGCTACACCTTC. Protein: CASRPPNYGYTF.

The V call is TRBV3-1 (or the pseudogene TRBV3-2), the J call TRBJ1-1; D not resolved. Germline CDR1 and CDR2: LGHDT and YNNKEL (reference sequence). The CDR3 runs 15 residues. V was shortened by 0 bases and J by 11 bases, with 19 bases between the two germline ends. The CDR3 coding sequence is TGTGCCAGCAGCCAAGAGGGGAGGGCCATCTCGGGGGCTTTCTTT. Its translation is CASSQEGRAISGAFF.

The J gene is TRBJ1-2, the V gene TRBV6-5, with D hard to call. The CDR3 sequence is 15 residues long. Deletions cut 6 bases from V and 0 bases from J, with 14 bases between. Germline CDR1 is MNHEY and CDR2 is SVGAGI. CDR3 loop: CASRDASLPNYGYTF. CDR3 in DNA: TGTGCCAGCAGGGACGCCTCCTTACCTAACTATGGCTACACCTTC.

The chain combines TRBV27 with TRBJ1-1; D is perhaps TRBD1 (5 bases). V was shortened by 6 bases and J by 0 bases, with 11 bases between the two germline ends. The CDR3 extends over 14 amino acids. CDR1 MNHEY and CDR2 SMNVEV come from the germline V gene (reference sequence). The DNA of the CDR3 is TGTGCCAGCAGCCCCGGACATTTGAACACTGAAGCTTTCTTT. This translates into CASSPGHLNTEAFF.